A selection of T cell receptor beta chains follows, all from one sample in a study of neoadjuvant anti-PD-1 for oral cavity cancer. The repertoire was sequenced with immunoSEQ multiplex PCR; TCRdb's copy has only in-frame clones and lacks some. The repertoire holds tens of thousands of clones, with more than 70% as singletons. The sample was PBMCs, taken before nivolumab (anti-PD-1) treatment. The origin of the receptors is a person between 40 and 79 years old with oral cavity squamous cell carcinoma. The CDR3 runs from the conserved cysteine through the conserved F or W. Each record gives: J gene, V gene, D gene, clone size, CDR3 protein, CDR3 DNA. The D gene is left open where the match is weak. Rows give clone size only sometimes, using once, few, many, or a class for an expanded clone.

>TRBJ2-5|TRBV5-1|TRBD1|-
CASSPGTGIETQYF
TGCGCCAGCAGCCCGGGGACAGGGATTGAGACCCAGTACTTC
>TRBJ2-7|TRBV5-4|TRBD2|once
CASSFSGGVYEQYF
TGTGCCAGCAGCTTCTCCGGGGGGGTCTACGAGCAGTACTTC
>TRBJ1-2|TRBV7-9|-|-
CASSLVGVNYGYTF
TGTGCCAGCAGCTTAGTCGGGGTTAACTATGGCTACACCTTC
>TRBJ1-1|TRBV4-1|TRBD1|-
CASSRGQGPGTEAFF
TGCGCCAGCAGCCGGGGACAGGGTCCAGGCACTGAAGCTTTCTTT
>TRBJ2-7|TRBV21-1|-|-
CASLGRSLAFPYEQYF
TGTGCCAGCCTTGGACGGTCCCTAGCGTTTCCCTACGAGCAGTACTTC
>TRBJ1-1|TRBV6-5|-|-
CASRGTEAFF
TGTGCCAGCAGGGGAACTGAAGCTTTCTTT
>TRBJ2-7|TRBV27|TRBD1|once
CASRGQGESWEQYF
TGTGCCAGCAGAGGACAGGGGGAGTCTTGGGAGCAGTACTTC
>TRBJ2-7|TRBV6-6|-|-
CASSRVDYEQYF
TGTGCCAGCAGTCGGGTTGACTACGAGCAGTACTTC
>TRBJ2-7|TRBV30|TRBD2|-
CAWSATSGASSYEQYF
TGTGCCTGGAGTGCCACTAGCGGGGCGAGCTCCTACGAGCAGTACTTC
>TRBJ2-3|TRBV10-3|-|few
CAISDSADTQYF
TGTGCCATCAGTGACAGCGCAGATACGCAGTATTTT
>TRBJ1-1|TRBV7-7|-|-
CASSLSLNTEAFF
TGTGCCAGCAGCTTATCTCTGAACACTGAAGCTTTCTTT
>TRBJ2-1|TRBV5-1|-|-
CASSSGATSYNEQFF
TGCGCCAGCAGCTCCGGAGCGACGAGCTACAATGAGCAGTTCTTC
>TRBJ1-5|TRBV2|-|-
CASSEGLNQPQHF
TGTGCCAGCAGTGAGGGTCTCAATCAGCCCCAGCATTTT
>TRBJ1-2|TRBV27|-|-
CASSEQNTPGGYTF
TGTGCCAGCAGCGAGCAAAACACACCGGGTGGCTACACCTTC
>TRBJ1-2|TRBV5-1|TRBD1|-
CASSSTGDSGYGYTF
TGCGCCAGCAGTTCAACAGGGGACTCCGGCTATGGCTACACCTTT
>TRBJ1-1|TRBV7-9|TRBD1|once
CASSSWTGGATEAFF
TGTGCCAGCAGCTCGTGGACAGGGGGCGCGACTGAAGCTTTCTTT
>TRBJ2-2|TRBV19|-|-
CASSIGGGSRMELFF
TGTGCCAGTAGTATAGGGGGCGGGTCGAGGATGGAGCTGTTTTTT
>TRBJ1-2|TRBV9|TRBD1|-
CASSLTGGYGYTF
TGTGCCAGCAGTCTTACAGGGGGCTATGGCTACACCTTC
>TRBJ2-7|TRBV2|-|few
CASSRISYEQYF
TGTGCCAGCTCGCGGATTTCCTACGAGCAGTACTTC
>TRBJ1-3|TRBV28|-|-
CLSGRSSGNTIYF
TGTCTGTCGGGAAGGTCCTCTGGAAACACCATATATTTT
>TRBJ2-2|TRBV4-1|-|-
CASSPVGQNTGELFF
TGCGCCAGCAGCCCGGTCGGTCAAAACACCGGGGAGCTGTTTTTT
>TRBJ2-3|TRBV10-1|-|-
CASREGPRVTSTDTQYF
TGCGCCAGCAGGGAGGGGCCTAGGGTCACCAGCACAGATACGCAGTATTTT
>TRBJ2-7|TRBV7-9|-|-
CASSLAGWASLEQYF
TGTGCCAGCAGCTTAGCCGGGTGGGCCAGCTTAGAGCAGTACTTC
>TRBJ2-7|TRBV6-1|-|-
CASSEVPGGRFYEQYF
TGTGCCAGCAGTGAAGTCCCAGGGGGGAGGTTTTACGAGCAGTACTTC
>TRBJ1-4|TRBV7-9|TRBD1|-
CASGDRDSNLEKLFF
TGTGCCAGCGGAGACAGGGACTCTAACCTTGAAAAACTGTTTTTT
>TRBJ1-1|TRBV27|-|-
CASNAGGRNTEAFF
TGTGCCAGCAACGCGGGGGGTAGAAACACTGAAGCTTTCTTT
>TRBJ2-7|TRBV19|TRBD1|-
CASSPRDRGMYEQYF
TGTGCCAGTAGTCCCCGGGACAGGGGGATGTACGAGCAGTACTTC
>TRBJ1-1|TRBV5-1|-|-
CASSSNPGTLSEAFF
TGCGCCAGCAGCAGTAACCCCGGGACACTGAGTGAAGCTTTCTTT
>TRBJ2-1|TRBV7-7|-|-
CASSLVVEGEQFF
TGTGCCAGCAGCTTAGTCGTTGAGGGTGAGCAGTTCTTC
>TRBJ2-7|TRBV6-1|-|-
CASSFLYEQYF
TGTGCCAGCAGCTTCCTCTACGAGCAGTACTTC
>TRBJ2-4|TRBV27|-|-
CASSPLGRAKNIQYF
TGTGCCAGCAGCCCCCTGGGGCGGGCCAAAAACATTCAGTACTTC